This TCR beta chain derives from a study of blood T cell repertoires in COVID-19. V trimming: 1 base; J trimming: 4 bases; junction bases outside the gene matches: 4. The germline V gene encodes CDR1 SGHTA and CDR2 FQGNSA. The CDR3 has 15 residues. Per the study methods: For nucleated cells, counts were estimated from reference gene primer amplification. TCRdb's table, derived via immunoSEQ multiplex PCR, lists solely in-frame clones and lacks some. V and J calls and clone size come straight from that table; D and trimming were deduced from the DNA. The table lists approximately 210,000 clones, 90% to 95% of them singletons.

Source material: peripheral blood. V gene TRBV7-2 combines with J gene TRBJ2-1; 7 positions agree with TRBD2. The source of this sequence is a man younger than 40 with acute or convalescent COVID-19. The CDR3 DNA sequence: TGTGCCAGCAGCTTAGAGCGGGGACTATACAATGAGCAGTTCTTC. It encodes CASSLERGLYNEQFF.